The source of this T cell receptor beta chain is a study of T cell repertoires in ileal Crohn's disease. On the study more broadly: Surgery for a complication: stricturing in approximately 60%, penetrating in approximately 40%. Study findings and constraints: Compared with non-smokers, active smokers at surgery showed more clonal expansions.

Generated by immunoSEQ multiplex PCR, the TCRdb table keeps only in-frame clones and is missing some. The data contain about 8,000 clones, 96% of them singletons. Comments on this clone: Antigen: not known.

This CDR3 spans 12 amino acids. Germline V gene sequence: CDR1 SQVTM, CDR2 ANQGSEA. V gave up 3 bases and J gave up 5 bases, with 11 bases separating them. The chain joins TRBV29-1 to TRBJ2-7, with TRBD2 as a possible D gene (6 bases). The specimen sequenced was ileal tissue. The receptor comes from an adult with Crohn's disease. This CDR3 reads CSVDAGGDEQYF. The CDR3 region has the DNA TGCAGCGTTGACGCAGGAGGGGACGAGCAGTACTTC.